These 28 T cell receptor beta chains were all obtained from the same sample, sequenced in a study of graft-versus-host responses after intestinal transplantation. Produced via immunoSEQ multiplex PCR; TCRdb's table is partial and in-frame only. The data show 8,500 to 11,000 clones, 36% seen once. With approximately 200,000 irradiated, violet-dye-labeled stimulator cells, approximately 200,000 CFSE-labeled responder cells were plated. Sequencing used alloreactive CD8+ T cells from a mixed lymphocyte reaction culture, obtained before intestinal transplant. The subset denotes: CFSE-low proliferating T cells sorted from roughly six-day pre-transplant mixed lymphocyte reaction (GvH or HvG direction). These receptors were taken from a human patient who received an intestinal transplant.

J is TRBJ1-2 and V is TRBV4-1, with 7 bases lining up with TRBD1. CDR1 MGHRA and CDR2 YSYEKL come from the germline V gene. The CDR3 totals 18 residues. Losses at the gene ends were 3 bases for V and 0 bases for J; bases not matched to a gene: 13. The DNA of the CDR3 is TGCGCCAGCAGCCATGGGATTGACAGGGCGGTGGCTAACTATGGCTACACCTTC. Translated: CASSHGIDRAVANYGYTF.

This clone has just a few counts. The chain recombines TRBV5-6 with TRBJ2-5, with TRBD2 matching over 7 bases. The V gene's germline CDR1 is SGHDT and CDR2 YYEEEE. The junction had 15 bases not matched to a gene; V was cut back by 4 bases and J by 6 bases. This CDR3 region has 16 residues. The CDR3 is CASSGGGLLLRKTQYF. The DNA for the CDR3 is TGTGCCAGCAGCGGGGGGGGACTACTCTTACGTAAGACCCAGTACTTC. Variable domain in full (rest from reference TRBV5-6 and TRBJ2-5): DAGVTQSPTHLIKTRGQQVTLRCSPKSGHDTVSWYQQALGQGPQFIFQYYEEEERQRGNFPDRFSGHQFPNYSSELNVNALLLGDSALYLCASSGGGLLLRKTQYFGPGTRLLVL.

The chain couples TRBV27 to TRBJ2-1; TRBD1 might be the D (6 bases). V dropped 5 bases and J dropped 0 bases, with 14 bases sitting between them. CDR3 length: 16 amino acids. Germline-derived CDR1 and CDR2 are MNHEY and SMNVEV (reference sequence). CDR3 amino acids: CASSHQGFGSYNEQFF. The CDR3 DNA is TGTGCCAGCAGTCATCAGGGGTTTGGCTCCTACAATGAGCAGTTCTTC.

The J gene is TRBJ1-1, the V gene TRBV7-8; D is unclear. The V end lost 4 bases, the J end lost 2 bases, and 20 bases lay between the germline ends. Germline CDR1 reads SGHVS; CDR2 reads FQNEAQ. This CDR3 comprises 17 residues. CDR3: CASSSVDIRLVNTEAFF. The CDR3 coding sequence is TGTGCCAGCAGCTCCGTCGACATAAGGCTTGTAAACACTGAAGCTTTCTTT.

There are a few counts of this clone. V and J are TRBV9 and TRBJ2-3; no definite D call. Germline CDR1 reads SGDLS; CDR2 reads YYNGEE. The CDR3 has 13 residues. Trimming left V 0 bases short and J 3 bases short, with 5 bases between. The CDR3 region has the DNA TGTGCCAGCAGCGTAGTCGAGACAGATACGCAGTATTTT. The encoded protein is CASSVVETDTQYF.

This clone was found a few times. The rearrangement joins TRBV28 to TRBJ1-6; D gene uncertain. Deletions cut 0 bases from V and 4 bases from J, with 7 bases between. The CDR3 covers 15 residues. Germline assignment: CDR1 MDHEN and CDR2 SYDVKM. The CDR3 sequence: CASSLWTGYNSPLHF. CDR3 in DNA: TGTGCCAGCAGTTTATGGACGGGATATAATTCACCCCTCCACTTT.

The table lists this clone with a few counts. This chain uses TRBV13 with TRBJ1-2; possibly TRBD1 for D (6 bases). Germline values: CDR1 PRHDT, CDR2 FYEKMQ (reference sequence). V was clipped by 1 base and J by 6 bases, with 9 bases between them. The CDR3 has 13 amino acids. The CDR3 region is CASSLDHRDGYTF. The CDR3 DNA sequence: TGTGCCAGCAGCTTAGACCACAGGGATGGCTACACCTTC.

The chain employs TRBV6-5 and TRBJ2-7; 8 bases align to TRBD2. J gave up 3 bases and V 4 bases, and 5 bases lay outside the gene matches. This CDR3 comprises 14 residues. Germline CDR1 MNHEY, CDR2 SVGAGI. The CDR3 reads CASSFSGAFYEQYF. The CDR3, as DNA: TGTGCCAGCAGTTTTAGCGGGGCGTTCTACGAGCAGTACTTC.

This rearrangement joins TRBV6-5 to TRBJ1-2, with 9 bases aligning to TRBD1. CDR3 length: 15 residues. Trimming cost V 2 bases and J 5 bases; bases outside gene matches: 6. Germline V gene lookup returns CDR1 MNHEY and CDR2 SVGAGI. For the CDR3, the DNA is TGTGCCAGCAGTTACGGACAGGGGATTGAATATGGCTACACCTTC. It specifies CASSYGQGIEYGYTF.

The genes are TRBV15 and TRBJ2-3; 8 nucleotides match TRBD1. Germline CDR1 and CDR2: LNHNV and YYDKDF (reference sequence). Trimming at V came to 9 bases and at J to 4 bases, leaving 15 bases not matched to a gene. CDR3 length: 16 amino acids. CDR3: CATSRTARGPPDTQYF. CDR3 sequence (DNA): TGTGCCACTTCCAGGACGGCCAGGGGGCCCCCAGATACGCAGTATTTT.

This clone has a handful of counts. The rearrangement links TRBV28 to TRBJ1-3; TRBD1 matches at 9 bases. The V gene end was trimmed by 6 bases and the J gene end by 1 base; junction bases not matched to a gene: 10. CDR3 size: 17 residues. The germline gives CDR1 MDHEN, CDR2 SYDVKM. CDR3 DNA: TGTGCCAGCAGGGAGGACCGGGACAGGGTTTCTGGAAACACCATATATTTT. It specifies CASREDRDRVSGNTIYF.

This clone is medium-sized. This chain joins TRBV2 and TRBJ1-3; tentatively, D is TRBD1 (6 bases). In germline, CDR1 is SNHLY, CDR2 FYNNEI. The CDR3 length is 15 residues. Trimming took off 6 bases at V and 4 bases at J, with 16 bases between the two ends. DNA of the CDR3: TGTGCCAGCAGGGACGGACCAGGGGCAGGAAACACCATATATTTT. Translation: CASRDGPGAGNTIYF.

V and J are TRBV10-3 and TRBJ2-1, with D perhaps matching TRBD2 (6 bases). The CDR3 is made up of 16 amino acids. Trimming took 1 base from V and 3 from J, leaving 13 bases between them. Germline assignment: CDR1 ENHRY and CDR2 SYGVKD. CDR3 bases: TGTGCCATCAGTGAGTTGGGTAGCGGAGACTACAATGAGCAGTTCTTC. Translated, it gives CAISELGSGDYNEQFF.

The table lists this clone with a few counts. This chain links TRBV6-4 with TRBJ1-5; D is possibly TRBD1 (5 bases). This CDR3 contains 13 residues. Germline V gene sequence: CDR1 MRHNA, CDR2 SNTAGT. This chain's CDR3 is CDLWRRGSQPQHF. The CDR3 DNA is TGTGACCTCTGGAGGAGGGGTTCTCAGCCCCAGCATTTT.

As DNA, the CDR3 is TGTGCCAGCTCACCATGGCAGGGCTACACCATATATTTT. It codes for CASSPWQGYTIYF. This chain joins TRBV18 and TRBJ1-3; a weak D match, TRBD1 (5 bases). Deletions cut 2 bases from V and 8 bases from J, with 10 bases between. Germline V CDR1 and CDR2: KGHSH, LQKENI. This CDR3 region has 13 residues. Drawing the rest from reference TRBV18 and TRBJ1-3, the complete variable domain is NAGVMQNPRHLVRRRGQEARLRCSPMKGHSHVYWYRQLPEEGLKFMVYLQKENIIDESGMPKERFSAEFPKEGPSILRIQQVVRGDSAAYFCASSPWQGYTIYFGEGSWLTVV.

The rearrangement joins TRBV11-3 to TRBJ2-2, with no clear D. Trimming removed 2 bases from V and 2 bases from J, with 9 bases in between. The CDR3 has 15 residues. Germline V lookup: CDR1 SGHNT, CDR2 YENEEA. The CDR3 sequence: CASSLIPLNTGELFF. Written as DNA, the CDR3 is TGTGCCAGCAGCTTAATACCACTAAACACCGGGGAGCTGTTTTTT.

This clone has only a few counts. The chain recombines TRBV2 with TRBJ2-1; weak D call: TRBD2 (6 bases). The CDR3 is 15 residues long. The germline V gene has CDR1 SNHLY and CDR2 FYNNEI. V was shortened by 5 bases and J by 1 base, with 12 bases between the two germline ends. The CDR3 here is CASSRLEGSYNEQFF. The CDR3 nucleotides are TGTGCCAGCAGTCGCCTGGAGGGATCCTACAATGAGCAGTTCTTC.

CDR3 amino acids: CASSSARDSDYEQYF. The DNA of the CDR3 is TGTGCCAGCAGTTCCGCGAGGGACAGTGACTACGAGCAGTACTTC. The rearrangement uses TRBV28 and TRBJ2-7, with 7 bases aligning to TRBD1. This CDR3 has 15 residues. Germline V gene data show CDR1 as MDHEN and CDR2 as SYDVKM. The V gene end was trimmed by 4 bases and the J gene end by 3 bases; junction bases not matched to a gene: 9.

This clone is classed as medium-sized. This chain joins TRBV28 and TRBJ1-1; 7 bases fit TRBD1. Losses at the gene ends were 3 bases for V and 4 bases for J; bases not matched to a gene: 5. CDR1 is MDHEN and CDR2 is SYDVKM in the germline V gene. The CDR3 runs 14 residues. CDR3: CASSLSQGGTEAFF. DNA for the CDR3: TGTGCCAGCAGTTTGTCGCAGGGGGGCACTGAAGCTTTCTTT.

In its sample, this clone was seen a few times. The rearrangement uses TRBV28 and TRBJ1-2, with D tentatively TRBD1 (5 bases). Germline V gene lookup returns CDR1 MDHEN and CDR2 SYDVKM. Trimming left V 3 bases short and J 5 bases short, with 10 bases between. CDR3 length: 13 amino acids. The CDR3 protein is CASSLGGGYGYTF. The CDR3 DNA reads as TGTGCCAGCAGTTTGGGGGGAGGGTATGGCTACACCTTC.

A few counts support this clone. V usage is TRBV30 and J usage is TRBJ2-5; D is perhaps TRBD2 (6 bases). Germline CDR1 and CDR2: GTSNPN and SVGIG (reference sequence). Trimming cost V 6 bases and J 3 bases, with 11 bases left between them. The CDR3 sequence is 12 residues long. Here the CDR3 reads CACSSAEETQYF. CDR3 DNA: TGTGCCTGTTCTAGCGCCGAAGAGACCCAGTACTTC. Full variable domain (missing parts from reference TRBV30 and TRBJ2-5): SQTIHQWPATLVQPVGSPLSLECTVEGTSNPNLYWYRQAAGRGLQLLFYSVGIGQISSEVPQNLSASRPQDRQFILSSKKLLLSDSGFYLCACSSAEETQYFGPGTRLLVL.

A few counts support this clone. This chain joins TRBV27 and TRBJ2-3, with 12 bases identical to TRBD2. Germline values: CDR1 MNHEY, CDR2 SMNVEV (reference sequence). Trimming cost V 5 bases and J 2 bases; bases outside gene matches: 8. The length of the CDR3 is 17 residues. The CDR3 spells CASSTPRTSGITDTQYF. The CDR3 DNA is TGTGCCAGCAGTACTCCTCGGACTAGCGGGATCACAGATACGCAGTATTTT.

The chain links TRBV4-1 to TRBJ2-7; the match to TRBD1 covers 8 bases. Germline V gene lookup returns CDR1 MGHRA and CDR2 YSYEKL. The CDR3 spans 15 residues. After removal of 1 base from V and 5 bases from J, the junction contained 7 bases not matched to a gene. CDR3 sequence (DNA): TGCGCCAGCAGCCAAGCCTTCAGGGGGCCGAACGAGCAGTACTTC. Amino acid sequence: CASSQAFRGPNEQYF.

J is TRBJ1-2 and V is TRBV10-2; 7 bases are shared with TRBD1. V gave up 1 base and J gave up 2 bases; unmatched junction bases: 1. CDR1 is WSHSY, CDR2 SAAADI, per germline. This CDR3 spans 14 amino acids. CDR3 sequence reads: CASSELGQNYGYTF. In nucleotides, the CDR3 is TGCGCCAGCAGTGAGTTGGGACAGAACTATGGCTACACCTTC.

Only a few counts were recorded for this clone. V usage is TRBV29-1 and J usage is TRBJ2-3; 8 bases are shared with TRBD2. Trimming cost V 4 bases and J 4 bases; bases outside gene matches: 7. Germline-derived CDR1 and CDR2 are SQVTM and ANQGSEA. CDR3 size: 14 residues. The CDR3 loop reads CSVVRGGLADTQYF. DNA of the CDR3: TGCAGCGTTGTACGCGGGGGGCTAGCAGATACGCAGTATTTT.

This chain links TRBV6-1 with TRBJ2-5; a weak D match, TRBD2 (6 bases). Germline V gene sequence: CDR1 MNHNS, CDR2 SASEGT. The V gene lost 7 bases and the J gene lost 4 bases, with 13 bases spanning the gap. The CDR3 extends over 13 amino acids. CDR3 bases: TGTGCCAGCACTAGCGTCTTAGTAGAGACCCAGTACTTC. Its protein is CASTSVLVETQYF.

This clone was observed a handful of times. This rearrangement joins TRBV28 to TRBJ1-5, with 7 bases fitting TRBD1. The germline gives CDR1 MDHEN, CDR2 SYDVKM. The V and J ends lost 6 bases and 5 bases, in that order; junction bases with no gene match: 13. The CDR3 has 16 residues. The CDR3 spells CASRPSTGPGDQPQHF. CDR3 coding DNA: TGTGCCAGCAGACCCTCGACAGGGCCGGGGGATCAGCCCCAGCATTTT.

This chain joins TRBV15 and TRBJ2-7, with 8 positions matching TRBD2. This CDR3 region has 15 residues. Germline V gives CDR1 LNHNV, CDR2 YYDKDF (reference sequence). The V and J ends lost 0 bases and 1 base, in that order; junction bases with no gene match: 2. Here the CDR3 reads CATSRERGGSYEQYF. CDR3 DNA sequence: TGTGCCACCAGCAGAGAACGGGGGGGTTCCTACGAGCAGTACTTC.